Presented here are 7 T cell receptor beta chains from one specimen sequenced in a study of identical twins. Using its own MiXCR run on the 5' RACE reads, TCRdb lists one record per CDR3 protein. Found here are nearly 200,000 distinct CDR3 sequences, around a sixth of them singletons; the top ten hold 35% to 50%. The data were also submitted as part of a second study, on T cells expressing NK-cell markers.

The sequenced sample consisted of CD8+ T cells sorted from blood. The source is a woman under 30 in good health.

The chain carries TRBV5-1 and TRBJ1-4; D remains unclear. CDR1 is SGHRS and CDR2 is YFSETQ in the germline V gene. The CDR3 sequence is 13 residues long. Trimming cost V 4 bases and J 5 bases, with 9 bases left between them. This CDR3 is CASSNRPNEKLFF. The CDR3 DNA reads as TGCGCCAGCAGCAACCGACCGAATGAAAAACTGTTTTTT.

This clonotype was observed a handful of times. The CDR3 nucleotides are TGTGCCAGCAGTTACACCTACTACTACTACGAGCAGTACTTC. Translating it yields CASSYTYYYYEQYF. The V and J genes are TRBV6-2 or TRBV6-3 and TRBJ2-7; D is ambiguous. With 2 bases removed from V and 3 bases from J, the gap between germline ends came to 11 bases. There are 14 residues in the CDR3. Per the germline V gene, CDR1 is MNHEY and CDR2 is SVGEGT.

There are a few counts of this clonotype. The CDR3 coding sequence is TGCAGTGCTAGAGGTCGTGGTAGCGGGGGTCGAACAGGCTCCTACAATGAGCAGTTCTTC. Its translation: CSARGRGSGGRTGSYNEQFF. This chain uses TRBV20-1 with TRBJ2-1; 9 bases are a match to TRBD2. The germline V gene has CDR1 DFQATT and CDR2 SNEGSKA (reference sequence). Unmatched junction bases numbered 16, after V lost 1 base and J lost 0 bases. This CDR3 spans 20 amino acids.

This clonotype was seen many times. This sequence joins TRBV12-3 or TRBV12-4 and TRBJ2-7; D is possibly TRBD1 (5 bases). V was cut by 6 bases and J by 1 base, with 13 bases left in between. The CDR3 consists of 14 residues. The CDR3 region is CASSPQTASYEQYF. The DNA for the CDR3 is TGTGCCAGCAGCCCCCAGACAGCTTCCTACGAGCAGTACTTC.

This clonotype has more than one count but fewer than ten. For the CDR3, the DNA is TGCAGTGCCCCTAACCGGGACAACTATGGCTACACCTTC. Its protein is CSAPNRDNYGYTF. The rearrangement joins TRBV20-1 to TRBJ1-2, with D perhaps matching TRBD1 (5 bases). V was clipped by 6 bases and J by 2 bases, with 13 bases between them. The CDR3 length is 13 residues. Per the germline V gene, CDR1 is DFQATT and CDR2 is SNEGSKA (reference sequence).

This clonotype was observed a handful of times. In nucleotides, the CDR3 is TGTGCCAGCAGTCCCAGCTTAGAAGTGCGGGATAGGTTCGAGCAGTACTTC. This gives the protein CASSPSLEVRDRFEQYF. The chain carries TRBV12-3 or TRBV12-4 and TRBJ2-7, with TRBD2 as a possible D gene (6 bases). This CDR3 comprises 17 residues. The germline V and J ends were trimmed by 5 bases and 6 bases, with 26 bases remaining between them.

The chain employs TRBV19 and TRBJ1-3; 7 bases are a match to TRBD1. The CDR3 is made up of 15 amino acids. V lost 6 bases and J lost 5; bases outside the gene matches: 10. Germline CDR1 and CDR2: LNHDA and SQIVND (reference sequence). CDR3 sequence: CASRSQQGRRNTIYF. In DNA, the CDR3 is TGTGCCAGTAGATCCCAACAGGGGCGTCGAAACACCATATATTTT.